The source of this TCR beta chain is a study of T cells after yellow fever vaccination. MiXCR, applied by TCRdb to the 5' RACE reads, yields one record per CDR3 protein. The sample holds about 300,000 distinct CDR3 sequences, 6.8% seen once. This clonotype was found many times. The CDR3 loop spans 15 amino acids. With 2 bases clipped from V and 4 bases from J, the junction kept 6 bases outside the gene matches. CDR1 and CDR2 (germline): SGHRS, YFSETQ. This chain connects TRBV5-1 to TRBJ2-1; 7 bases fit TRBD2. The sample in question was PBMCs, obtained around 45 days after the first yellow fever vaccination. This receptor was identified in a man aged 18 to 30 who received the YFV17D yellow fever vaccine. CDR3 amino acids: CASSFLSGPYNEQFF. CDR3 nucleotide sequence: TGCGCCAGCAGCTTCCTTAGCGGGCCTTACAATGAGCAGTTCTTC.